What follows are 14 T cell receptor beta chains derived from one specimen sequenced in a study of Graves' ophthalmopathy and Graves' hyperthyroidism. Investigators amplified TCR beta CDR3 regions from RNA transcripts. The authors performed first-round RT-PCR with HTBI primers and then a second-round multiplex PCR. TCRdb passed the multiplex PCR reads through MiXCR, listing each CDR3 protein once. The sample carries under 200,000 distinct CDR3 sequences, 30% to 45% recorded once. The source material was peripheral blood. The receptors stem from a woman aged 40-49 years with Graves' ophthalmopathy.

CDR3 loop: CASSEGGYNYMNTEAFF. The CDR3 DNA sequence: TGTGCCAGCAGTGAAGGAGGGTACAATTATATGAACACTGAAGCTTTCTTT. This rearrangement joins TRBV6-1 to TRBJ1-1, with no clear D. Trimming left V 1 base short and J 0 bases short, with 15 bases between. Per germline, CDR1 MNHNS and CDR2 SASEGT. CDR3 size: 17 residues.

The chain uses TRBV28 and TRBJ2-3, with TRBD1 matching 8 bases. The V gene end was trimmed by 3 bases and the J gene end by 0 bases; junction bases not matched to a gene: 5. Germline CDR1 reads MDHEN; CDR2 reads SYDVKM. The CDR3 length is 16 residues. As DNA, the CDR3 is TGTGCCAGCAGTTTTACCAGGGGGCTGAGCACAGATACGCAGTATTTT. Protein: CASSFTRGLSTDTQYF.

This clonotype was detected ten times or more. V is TRBV11-3 and J is TRBJ1-5; D might be TRBD1 (6 bases). Looked up from germline, CDR1 is SGHNT and CDR2 is YENEEA. V lost 1 base and J 6 bases, leaving 16 bases between the germline ends. The CDR3 extends over 16 amino acids. The CDR3 loop reads CASSLGAGQGSQPQHF. CDR3 in DNA: TGTGCCAGCAGCTTAGGGGCGGGGCAGGGGTCTCAGCCCCAGCATTTT.

In this sample, this clonotype turned up once. The chain couples TRBV4-1 to TRBJ1-2; no clear D gene. Trimming removed 1 base at V and 6 bases at J, with 9 bases between. Germline values: CDR1 MGHRA, CDR2 YSYEKL. The CDR3 sequence is 13 residues long. CDR3 in amino acids: CASSQAQANGYTF. For the CDR3, the DNA is TGCGCCAGCAGCCAAGCTCAGGCCAATGGCTACACCTTC.

This clonotype was found many times. The chain couples TRBV20-1 to TRBJ1-3, with 9 bases aligning to TRBD1. The CDR3 totals 13 residues. The junction had 5 bases not matched to a gene; V was cut back by 8 bases and J by 3 bases. Germline V gives CDR1 DFQATT, CDR2 SNEGSKA (reference sequence). The CDR3 here is CSLQGADGNTIYF. The CDR3 coding sequence is TGCAGTCTACAGGGGGCAGATGGAAACACCATATATTTT.

V usage is TRBV6-5 and J usage is TRBJ1-2; D is ambiguous. This CDR3 is built from 13 residues. Germline CDR1 reads MNHEY; CDR2 reads SVGAGI. V dropped 3 bases and J dropped 4 bases, with 9 bases sitting between them. The CDR3 reads CASSYRNGYGYTF. The CDR3 DNA follows: TGTGCCAGCAGTTATCGAAACGGCTATGGCTACACCTTC.

V gene TRBV6-2 or TRBV6-3 combines with J gene TRBJ2-7; D tentatively reads TRBD1 or TRBD2 (5 bases each). Germline V gene data show CDR1 as MNHEY and CDR2 as SVGEGT. Trimming pared 6 bases from V and 0 bases from J, leaving 12 bases between. The CDR3 spans 14 residues. The CDR3 is CASRRDASSYEQYF. CDR3 DNA: TGTGCCAGCAGGAGGGACGCCAGCTCCTACGAGCAGTACTTC.

This clonotype was counted a few times. V and J are TRBV7-2 and TRBJ1-5; D unresolved. Germline V gene data show CDR1 as SGHTA and CDR2 as FQGNSA. V dropped 5 bases and J dropped 11 bases, with 16 bases sitting between them. There are 13 residues in the CDR3. The CDR3 protein is CASSLTGAWAQHF. The CDR3 bases are TGTGCCAGCAGCCTCACTGGCGCCTGGGCCCAGCATTTT.

This clonotype was found many times. The chain has TRBV10-3 and TRBJ1-1; tentatively, D is TRBD1 (6 bases). This CDR3 is 14 amino acids long. The V end lost 3 bases, the J end lost 2 bases, and 10 bases lay between the germline ends. CDR1 is ENHRY and CDR2 is SYGVKD in the germline V gene. The CDR3 region has the DNA TGTGCCATCAGTGAAAACAGGGAAAACACTGAAGCTTTCTTT. Its translation is CAISENRENTEAFF.

Many counts were recorded for this clonotype. This rearrangement joins TRBV12-3 or TRBV12-4 to TRBJ1-2; TRBD1 matches 7 bases. CDR3 size: 13 residues. The ends lost 4 bases at V and 8 bases at J; junction bases unmatched: 7. CDR3 nucleotide sequence: TGTGCCAGCAGTTCTTTGACAGGGCGGGGCTACACCTTC. Protein: CASSSLTGRGYTF.

This clonotype occurred many times. The V and J genes are TRBV7-8 and TRBJ2-7, with a tentative D call TRBD1 (5 bases). This CDR3 comprises 15 residues. V lost 5 bases, J lost 0 bases, and 14 bases lay in between. CDR1 and CDR2 (germline): SGHVS, FQNEAQ. The CDR3 reads CASSTGRSPSYEQYF. CDR3 sequence (DNA): TGTGCCAGCAGCACAGGACGGTCTCCCTCCTACGAGCAGTACTTC.

There are many counts of this clonotype. The chain joins TRBV7-9 to TRBJ2-7; 13 positions match TRBD2. The CDR3 is 14 amino acids. CDR1 is SEHNR and CDR2 is FQNEAQ in the germline V gene (reference sequence). The trim removed 4 bases at V and 7 bases at J, leaving 4 bases unmatched. For the CDR3, the DNA is TGTGCCAGCAGCTCCAGACTAGCGGGGGGTGAGCAGTACTTC. Protein product: CASSSRLAGGEQYF. Based on the CDR3 plus reference TRBV7-9 and TRBJ2-7, the full variable domain is DTGVSQNPRHKITKRGQNVTFRCDPISEHNRLYWYRQTLGQGPEFLTYFQNEAQLEKSRLLSDRFSAERPKGSFSTLEIQRTEQGDSAMYLCASSSRLAGGEQYFGPGTRLTVT.

The chain carries TRBV6-2 or TRBV6-3 and TRBJ1-1; D not resolved. Germline loops: CDR1 MNHEY, CDR2 SVGEGT. The CDR3 covers 13 residues. V gave up 7 bases and J gave up 8 bases, with 17 bases separating them. The CDR3 DNA sequence: TGTGCCAGCAACGCACCCAGCTCTTCCGAAGCTTTCTTT. As protein: CASNAPSSSEAFF.

The V call is TRBV6-1, the J call TRBJ1-1; D is ambiguous. Between the trimmed V and J ends, which lost 5 bases and 1 base, there was a span of 11 bases. The germline CDR1 and CDR2 sequences are MNHNS and SASEGT. The CDR3 has 14 amino acids. CDR3 bases: TGTGCCAGCAGTCCCCTCCCCGGGAACACTGAAGCTTTCTTT. Amino acids: CASSPLPGNTEAFF.